This T cell receptor (beta chain) was sequenced during a study of T cell clones after liver transplantation (dated by TCRdb to the late 2010s). About the full investigation: The samples were obtained from ITN030ST, a randomized trial that attempted immunosuppression withdrawal within 2 years after liver transplantation. Donor-reactive T cell clones were identified by TCRbeta sequencing after a pre-transplant mixed lymphocyte reaction and then tracked in post-transplant blood. As an antigen-independent comparator for donor-reactive sequences, third party-reactive TCRbeta sequences were also identified from pre-transplant MLRs. Of the eight recipients, three were HCV-positive, while the remaining recipients had been transplanted for non-autoimmune, non-viral indications. The subjects received no induction therapy and were kept on standard immunosuppression until randomization at 12-24 months post-transplant. Tolerance was defined as complete withdrawal of immunosuppression for at least one year without a rise in liver enzymes beyond twice the upper limit of normal. Blood samples were collected pre-transplant, pre-randomization before withdrawal, and post-randomization after either full withdrawal or failed withdrawal. The study cohort included 8 liver transplant recipients, of whom 3 were classified as tolerant and 5 as non-tolerant.

As for this clone: The specificity of this receptor is unknown. No much larger clone is present one base from it, and per-base qualities are unavailable.

High-throughput TCRbeta CDR3 sequencing of frozen genomic DNA was performed by immunoSEQ, with PCR amplification, mapping, bias correction and internal controls included. For the original study's pipeline: Only productive rearrangements were retained, and each unique TCRbeta sequence was defined by its CDR3 nucleotide sequence together with its V and J gene. A sequence counted as donor-reactive only if the sequence showed at least 5-fold expansion in CFSE-low cells compared with unstimulated pre-transplant cells and had a frequency of at least 0.01%. Minimum frequency thresholds were set for each subject on the basis of the unstimulated sample with the lowest template count, so that a detection power of at least 90% was ensured. Jensen-Shannon divergence between the top 1000 TCRbeta sequences after and before transplant was used to measure repertoire turnover. Changes in detection of donor-reactive sequences were tested with two-sided Fisher's exact tests. TCRdb limited this immuneACCESS table to in-frame rearrangements with V and J called. A share of clones is missing; checked studies link under half to unresolved V genes, and the rest is unexplained. V, J and clone size were drawn from that table, and D and trimming were deduced from the DNA. The sample data list roughly 72,000 clones, and about 85% of these were observed just once. Together, the top ten hold around 2% of the sample.

Here is what the overall study found, with its caveats: The conclusions were considered preliminary, being limited by small, heterogeneous patient numbers and non-standardized post-transplant time points. Because no allograft tissue specimens were available, donor-reactive T cells may have migrated into the graft instead of being deleted. In most of the 8 subjects, regardless of tolerance or HCV status, circulating donor-reactive CD4 TCRbeta sequences dropped significantly post-transplant. A greater decline was seen for donor-reactive sequences than for third party-reactive sequences, suggesting partial antigen-specific deletion unrelated to withdrawal success. When repertoire turnover was taken into account, detection of donor-reactive sequences was significantly reduced in 7 of 8 subjects for CD4 and in 8 of 8 subjects for CD8. Low numbers of available donor cells limited the measurable donor-reactive repertoire in two subjects.

Thawed unstimulated PBMCs were stained for CD3, CD4 and CD8 and FACS-sorted into CD3+CD4+ and CD3+CD8+ populations. Randomization to immunosuppression withdrawal applied to every one of the 8 studied subjects. The Qiagen DNeasy Blood and Tissue Kit was used for isolation of genomic DNA. Per the germline V gene (reference sequence), MNHNY is the CDR1 and SVGAGI is the CDR2. Taken from cysteine to phenylalanine, the CDR3 has 13 residues. Only the CDR3 DNA stays, 39 bases, in frame from base 1. V is shortened by 10 bases, J by 2 bases, and the region joining them spans 9 bases. The input for sequencing was CD4+ T cells from blood, taken 48 to 50 months after liver transplant. Here the chain combines TRBV6-6 and TRBJ2-6, with a weak D call of TRBD1 (6 bases match). The source is a human patient who received a liver transplant. After a transplant, some of the T cells may come from the graft donor. The CDR3 loop reads CATKGAGANVLTF. The DNA sequence is as follows: TGTGCCACCAAGGGGGCTGGGGCCAACGTCCTGACTTTC.